Given below is one T cell receptor beta chain in context. These data come from a study of blood T cell repertoires in COVID-19. Data came from immunoSEQ multiplex PCR; TCRdb stores just in-frame clones and leaves some out. Here the sample spans over 200,000 clones, over 80% being singletons. This TCR derives from a man aged 30 to 39 with COVID-19, enrolled during active disease. The sample comprised peripheral blood.

The CDR3 is CASSLASWGAGEAFF. CDR3 DNA sequence: TGTGCCAGCAGCTTAGCCAGTTGGGGCGCCGGTGAAGCTTTCTTT. The rearrangement uses TRBV7-2 and TRBJ1-1; a possible D gene is TRBD1 (5 bases). V lost 0 bases and J 7 bases, leaving 15 bases between the germline ends. CDR1 SGHTA and CDR2 FQGNSA come from the germline V gene. CDR3 length: 15 amino acids. The full variable domain, rest sourced from reference TRBV7-2 and TRBJ1-1, is GAGVSQSPSNKVTEKGKDVELRCDPISGHTALYWYRQSLGQGLEFLIYFQGNSAPDKSGLPSDRFSAERTGGSVSTLTIQRTQQEDSAVYLCASSLASWGAGEAFFGQGTRLTVV.